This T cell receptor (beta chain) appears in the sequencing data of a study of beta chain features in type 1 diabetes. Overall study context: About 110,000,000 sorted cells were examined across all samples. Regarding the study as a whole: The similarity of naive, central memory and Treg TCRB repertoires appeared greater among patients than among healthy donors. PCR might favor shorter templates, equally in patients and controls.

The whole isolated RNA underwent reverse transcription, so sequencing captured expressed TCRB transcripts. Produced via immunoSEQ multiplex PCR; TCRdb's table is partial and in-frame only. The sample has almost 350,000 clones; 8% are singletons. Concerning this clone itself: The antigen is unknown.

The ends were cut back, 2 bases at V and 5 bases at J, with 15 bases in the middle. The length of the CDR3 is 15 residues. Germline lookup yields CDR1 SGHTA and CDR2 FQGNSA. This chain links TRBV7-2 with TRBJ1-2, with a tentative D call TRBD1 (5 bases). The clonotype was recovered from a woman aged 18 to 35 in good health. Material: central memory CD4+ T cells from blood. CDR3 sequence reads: CASSLNGGGPYGYTF. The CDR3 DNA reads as TGTGCCAGCAGCTTAAATGGGGGTGGGCCTTATGGCTACACCTTC.